A selection of T cell receptor beta chains follows, all from one sample in a study of blood T cell repertoires in COVID-19. This table comes from immunoSEQ multiplex PCR, and its TCRdb copy is limited to in-frame clones, with some not included. The sample includes about 350,000 clones, about nine tenths of them seen just once. The sequenced sample consisted of peripheral blood. Receptor source: a man aged 25-45 years with COVID-19, enrolled during active disease. The CDR3 runs from the conserved cysteine through the conserved F or W. D genes are given only for firm matches.

CDR3aa,j_gene,d_gene,v_gene
CASSLTARGPAEQFF,TRBJ2-1,TRBD1,TRBV6-6
CASSPDYLSYNEQFF,TRBJ2-1,.,TRBV7-8
CATSESGSGRFGTGELFF,TRBJ2-2,TRBD2,TRBV24-1
CASSYHPAEASMNTEAFF,TRBJ1-1,.,TRBV6-2/TRBV6-3
CATSRDRQGGTEAFF,TRBJ1-1,TRBD1,TRBV15
CAWSVRRGLETQYF,TRBJ2-5,.,TRBV30
CAGASGGADTQYF,TRBJ2-3,TRBD2,TRBV7-2
CASSVGVGQRWRGYTF,TRBJ1-2,.,TRBV9
CASSFVIQGIGGYTF,TRBJ1-2,.,TRBV5-1
CASSLTRALYTEAFF,TRBJ1-1,.,TRBV6-5
CASSLSQGRQETQYF,TRBJ2-5,TRBD1,TRBV5-1
CASRSLGGSFTGELFF,TRBJ2-2,.,TRBV19
CASRLASGYEQYF,TRBJ2-7,.,TRBV7-2
CAISNPQGNEQYF,TRBJ2-7,.,TRBV10-3
CASSPYFEGLGSETQYF,TRBJ2-5,.,TRBV7-3
CASSYTGSYEQYF,TRBJ2-7,.,TRBV19
CASRRGQTYNEQFF,TRBJ2-1,.,TRBV27
CASSPGEGVSGANVLTF,TRBJ2-6,.,TRBV4-2
CASSLDRGRRDTEAFF,TRBJ1-1,TRBD1,TRBV5-1
CAITGDSNQPQHF,TRBJ1-5,TRBD1,TRBV6-6
CATSRKFRDFPQGAFF,TRBJ1-1,.,TRBV15
CATMRGDRNTGELFF,TRBJ2-2,TRBD1,TRBV24-1
CASSLTGTINEQFF,TRBJ2-1,TRBD2,TRBV7-3
CASSLDDRTYNEQFF,TRBJ2-1,.,TRBV7-2
CASSGDSQETQYF,TRBJ2-5,TRBD1,TRBV6-2/TRBV6-3
CASRGQNSNQPQHF,TRBJ1-5,TRBD1,TRBV6-5
CASSIGGSGQETQYF,TRBJ2-5,.,TRBV19
CASSYRQGVYQETQYF,TRBJ2-5,TRBD1,TRBV6-2/TRBV6-3
CASISGGAYSPLHF,TRBJ1-6,TRBD1,TRBV6-4
CASSPLPGGDTQYF,TRBJ2-3,.,TRBV18